The next 21 T cell receptor beta chains were all read from a single sample in a study of cytomegalovirus exposure and HLA in healthy donors. Use of 60 Vbeta and 13 Jbeta primers characterized the PCR. Profiled with immunoSEQ multiplex PCR; TCRdb holds only in-frame clones, not every one. The data show 95,000 to 150,000 clones, roughly 80% seen once. The sample taken for sequencing was PBMCs. The receptors derive from a man younger than 45 in good health and CMV-seronegative.

The chain links TRBV6-1 to TRBJ2-7; 7 bases agree with TRBD1. The V and J ends lost 10 bases and 0 bases, in that order; junction bases with no gene match: 9. CDR3 length equals 14 residues. Germline CDR1 and CDR2: MNHNS and SASEGT. The CDR3 here is CATRSDRSSYEQYF. The CDR3 DNA reads TGTGCCACGAGATCGGACAGGAGCTCCTACGAGCAGTACTTC.

V and J are TRBV5-1 and TRBJ2-7; TRBD1 matches 8 bases. This CDR3 has 16 amino acids. Germline V CDR1 and CDR2: SGHRS, YFSETQ. After removal of 4 bases from V and 2 bases from J, the junction contained 11 bases not matched to a gene. In nucleotides, the CDR3 is TGCGCCAGCAGCCCGGGGGACCCGGACAGGGCCTACGAGCAGTACTTC. It encodes CASSPGDPDRAYEQYF. Combining the CDR3 with reference TRBV5-1 and TRBJ2-7 gives the whole variable domain KAGVTQTPRYLIKTRGQQVTLSCSPISGHRSVSWYQQTPGQGLQFLFEYFSETQRNKGNFPGRFSGRQFSNSRSEMNVSTLELGDSALYLCASSPGDPDRAYEQYFGPGTRLTVT.

The rearrangement joins TRBV19 to TRBJ2-3, with 7 bases identical to TRBD1. The CDR3 has 14 residues. V shed 6 bases, J shed 2 bases, and the junction held 5 bases outside the gene matches. Germline loops: CDR1 LNHDA, CDR2 SQIVND (reference sequence). As DNA, the CDR3 is TGTGCCAGTAGGAGACAGGGAAACACAGATACGCAGTATTTT. This codes for CASRRQGNTDTQYF.

The genes are TRBV6-5 and TRBJ2-3; weak D call: TRBD2 (8 bases). The CDR3 covers 14 residues. Trimming removed 7 bases at V and 4 bases at J, with 15 bases between. Per germline, CDR1 MNHEY and CDR2 SVGAGI. The CDR3 region is CASTPGGGSDTQYF. DNA for the CDR3: TGTGCCAGCACTCCGGGAGGGGGCTCAGATACGCAGTATTTT.

The chain employs TRBV9 and TRBJ1-3; 7 bases are shared with TRBD1. Germline V CDR1 and CDR2: SGDLS, YYNGEE. This CDR3 is built from 16 residues. With 0 bases clipped from V and 2 bases from J, the junction kept 5 bases outside the gene matches. The CDR3: CASSVDRGVTGNTIYF. CDR3 DNA sequence: TGTGCCAGCAGCGTAGACAGGGGAGTAACTGGAAACACCATATATTTT. The full variable domain, rest sourced from reference TRBV9 and TRBJ1-3, is DSGVTQTPKHLITATGQRVTLRCSPRSGDLSVYWYQQSLDQGLQFLIQYYNGEERAKGNILERFSAQQFPDLHSELNLSSLELGDSALYFCASSVDRGVTGNTIYFGEGSWLTVV.

The J gene is TRBJ1-5, the V gene TRBV10-3; weak D call: TRBD1 (6 bases). V gave up 5 bases and J gave up 3 bases, with 8 bases separating them. This CDR3 spans 13 amino acids. CDR1 ENHRY and CDR2 SYGVKD come from the germline V gene. The CDR3 sequence is CAISTGINQPQHF. The CDR3 DNA sequence: TGTGCCATCAGTACAGGGATCAATCAGCCCCAGCATTTT.

The V and J genes are TRBV29-1 and TRBJ1-2; 8 nucleotides agree with TRBD1. Trimming took 3 bases from V and 4 from J; bases not matched to a gene: 10. The CDR3 is 15 amino acids. CDR1 SQVTM and CDR2 ANQGSEA come from the germline V gene. Here the CDR3 reads CSVDGAAGGTYGYTF. The CDR3 nucleotides are TGCAGCGTTGACGGGGCGGCAGGGGGCACCTATGGCTACACCTTC.

This clone was counted once. The chain has TRBV6-4 and TRBJ2-1, with a tentative D call TRBD2 (6 bases). This CDR3 has 13 amino acids. The V and J ends lost 6 bases and 4 bases respectively, with 10 bases between them. Germline CDR1 and CDR2: MRHNA and SNTAGT. The CDR3 region is CASSSGPYNEQFF. The DNA for the CDR3 is TGTGCCAGCAGCAGCGGGCCTTACAATGAGCAGTTCTTC.

Notes on this clone: At one of its ends the junction is not consistent with the germline gene, which may arise from a read error. V and J are TRBV7-9 and TRBJ1-2; D is ambiguous. This CDR3 is built from 14 residues. CDR1 and CDR2 (germline): SEHNR, FQNEAQ (reference sequence). Here the CDR3 DNA reads TGTTCCAGCAGCTCCCAGTCTTTTGCCTATGGCTACACCTTC. Translation gives CSSSSQSFAYGYTF. The variable domain in full, with the rest retrieved from reference TRBV7-9 and TRBJ1-2, is DTGVSQNPRHKITKRGQNVTFRCDPISEHNRLYWYRQTLGQGPEFLTYFQNEAQLEKSRLLSDRFSAERPKGSFSTLEIQRTEQGDSAMYLCSSSSQSFAYGYTFGSGTRLTVV.

This clone was picked up one time. The gene calls are TRBV18 and TRBJ2-5, with a weak D call TRBD2 (6 bases). V lost 6 bases to trimming and J lost 1 base, with 15 bases between them. This CDR3 has 15 residues. CDR1 is KGHSH, CDR2 LQKENI, per germline. DNA for the CDR3: TGTGCCAGCTCCCCCACAAGGACTATCCAAGAGACCCAGTACTTC. Protein sequence: CASSPTRTIQETQYF.

The chain employs TRBV10-3 and TRBJ2-2; perhaps TRBD1 as D (5 bases). The length of the CDR3 is 11 residues. Germline CDR1 reads ENHRY; CDR2 reads SYGVKD. V lost 8 bases and J lost 5, with 6 bases in between. CDR3 amino acids: CAIQGTGELFF. The CDR3 coding sequence is TGTGCCATCCAGGGTACCGGGGAGCTGTTTTTT.

The rearrangement uses TRBV6-5 and TRBJ1-2; D gene uncertain. CDR1 and CDR2 from the germline V gene are MNHEY and SVGAGI. V was pared by 6 bases and J by 8 bases, with 16 bases between. CDR3 length: 13 residues. CDR3 sequence reads: CASRDTASGGYTF. In DNA, the CDR3 is TGTGCCAGCAGAGACACAGCATCGGGAGGCTACACCTTC.

The chain joins TRBV7-2 to TRBJ1-1, with D hard to call. The CDR3 has 14 amino acids. Trimming took off 1 base at V and 0 bases at J, with 6 bases between the two ends. The germline V gene encodes CDR1 SGHTA and CDR2 FQGNSA. CDR3 DNA sequence: TGTGCCAGCAGCTTAGGGCCCCTGAACACTGAAGCTTTCTTT. This translates into CASSLGPLNTEAFF.

The chain has TRBV5-6 and TRBJ2-2, with 7 bases that match TRBD1. CDR1 and CDR2 (germline): SGHDT, YYEEEE. This CDR3 region has 13 residues. After removal of 2 bases from V and 6 bases from J, the junction contained 1 base not matched to a gene. The CDR3 DNA follows: TGTGCCAGCAGCTTAACAGGGGCCGGGGAGCTGTTTTTT. Amino acid sequence: CASSLTGAGELFF.

The V gene is TRBV7-6, the J gene TRBJ2-2, with D perhaps TRBD1 (7 bases). Trimming took 4 bases from V and 4 from J, leaving 13 bases between them. Germline V gives CDR1 SGHVS, CDR2 FNYEAQ. The CDR3 runs to 15 residues. The CDR3 region is CASSSGGRGTGELFF. The DNA for the CDR3 is TGTGCCAGCAGCTCAGGGGGGCGCGGCACCGGGGAGCTGTTTTTT.

This chain uses TRBV10-3 with TRBJ2-5; D gene uncertain. This CDR3 spans 10 amino acids. Germline V lookup: CDR1 ENHRY, CDR2 SYGVKD. Trimming cost V 10 bases and J 5 bases, with 8 bases left between them. The CDR3 loop reads CATGLETQYF. The CDR3 coding sequence is TGTGCCACAGGTCTGGAGACCCAGTACTTC.

As concerns this clone: At one end the junction does not follow the germline gene, possibly because of a read error. The chain uses TRBV7-9 and TRBJ1-2; possible D gene TRBD1, 6 bases. In germline, CDR1 is SEHNR, CDR2 FQNEAQ (reference sequence). The CDR3 has 14 residues. The CDR3 region is CSSSLQTGFYGYTF. The CDR3 bases are TGTTCCAGCAGCTTACAGACAGGCTTTTATGGCTACACCTTC.

The rearrangement links TRBV28 to TRBJ1-6; D might be TRBD1 (6 bases). V was cut by 3 bases and J by 9 bases, with 15 bases left in between. Germline CDR1 MDHEN, CDR2 SYDVKM. This CDR3 region has 15 residues. CDR3 bases: TGTGCCAGCAGTTTGAACCCACAGGGCGGTTCACCCCTCCACTTT. Translation: CASSLNPQGGSPLHF.

This chain links TRBV2 with TRBJ1-5; 7 nucleotides line up with TRBD1. Trimming at V came to 3 bases and at J to 5 bases, leaving 4 bases not matched to a gene. Germline V CDR1 and CDR2: SNHLY, FYNNEI. This CDR3 has 14 residues. The CDR3 loop reads CASSDGGGYQPQHF. Here the CDR3 DNA reads TGTGCCAGCAGTGATGGAGGGGGCTATCAGCCCCAGCATTTT.

The chain couples TRBV14 to TRBJ2-7; D possibly corresponds to TRBD1 (6 bases). The CDR3 runs 15 residues. CDR1 SGHDN and CDR2 FVKESK come from the germline V gene. V shed 2 bases and J shed 3 bases, with 14 bases lying between them. This CDR3 is CASSQRQDIVYEQYF. In nucleotides, the CDR3 is TGTGCCAGCAGCCAACGACAGGATATTGTCTACGAGCAGTACTTC.

The sample holds a few counts of this clone. The V gene is TRBV6-5, the J gene TRBJ2-1; tentatively, D is TRBD2 (5 bases). Trimming took off 0 bases at V and 7 bases at J, with 16 bases between the two ends. Per the germline V gene, CDR1 is MNHEY and CDR2 is SVGAGI. This CDR3 is 16 amino acids long. CDR3 sequence reads: CASSYSALALGNEQFF. CDR3 bases: TGTGCCAGCAGTTACTCGGCCCTAGCCCTCGGGAATGAGCAGTTCTTC.